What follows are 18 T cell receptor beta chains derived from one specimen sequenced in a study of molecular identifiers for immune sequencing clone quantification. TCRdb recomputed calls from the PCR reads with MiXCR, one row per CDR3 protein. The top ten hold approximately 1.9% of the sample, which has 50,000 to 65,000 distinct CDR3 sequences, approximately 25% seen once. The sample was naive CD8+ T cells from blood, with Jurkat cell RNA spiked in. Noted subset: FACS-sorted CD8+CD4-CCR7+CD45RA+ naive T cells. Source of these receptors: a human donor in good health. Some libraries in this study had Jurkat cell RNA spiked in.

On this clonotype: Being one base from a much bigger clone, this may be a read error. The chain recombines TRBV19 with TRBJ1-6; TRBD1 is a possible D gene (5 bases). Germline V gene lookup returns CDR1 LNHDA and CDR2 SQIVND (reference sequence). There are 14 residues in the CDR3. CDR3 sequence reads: CAGSIEGFRSPLHF. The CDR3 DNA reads TGTGCCGGTAGTATAGAGGGGTTTCGGTCACCCCTCCACTTT.

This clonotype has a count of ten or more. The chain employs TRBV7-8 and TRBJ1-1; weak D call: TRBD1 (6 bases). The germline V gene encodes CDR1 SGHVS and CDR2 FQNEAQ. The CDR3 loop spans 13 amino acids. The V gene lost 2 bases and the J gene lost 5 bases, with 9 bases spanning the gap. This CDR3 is CASSLRRGTEAFF. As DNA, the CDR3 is TGTGCCAGCAGCTTACGCAGGGGAACTGAAGCTTTCTTT.

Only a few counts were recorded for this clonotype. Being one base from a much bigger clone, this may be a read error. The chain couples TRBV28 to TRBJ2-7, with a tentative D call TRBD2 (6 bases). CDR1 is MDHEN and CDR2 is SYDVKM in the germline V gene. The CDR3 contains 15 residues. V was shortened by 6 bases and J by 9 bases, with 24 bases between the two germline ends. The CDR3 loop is CASSHRRDGQGGQYF. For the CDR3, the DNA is TGTGCCAGCAGCCACCGCCGGGACGGTCAGGGAGGGCAGTACTTC.

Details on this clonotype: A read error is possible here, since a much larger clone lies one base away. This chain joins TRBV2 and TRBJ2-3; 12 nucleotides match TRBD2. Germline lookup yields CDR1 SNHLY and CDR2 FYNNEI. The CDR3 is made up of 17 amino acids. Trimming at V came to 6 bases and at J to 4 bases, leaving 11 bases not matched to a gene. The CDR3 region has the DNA TGTGCCAGCAGCGCCCTTCTAGCGGGGGGGGGCCCAGATACGCAGTATTTT. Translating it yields CASSALLAGGGPDTQYF.

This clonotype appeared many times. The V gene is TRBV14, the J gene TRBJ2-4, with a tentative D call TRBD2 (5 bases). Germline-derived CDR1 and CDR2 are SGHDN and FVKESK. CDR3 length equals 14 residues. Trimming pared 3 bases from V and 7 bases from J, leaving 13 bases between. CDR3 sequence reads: CASSQEVGWNIQYF. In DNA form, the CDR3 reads TGTGCCAGCAGCCAGGAGGTTGGGTGGAACATTCAGTACTTC.

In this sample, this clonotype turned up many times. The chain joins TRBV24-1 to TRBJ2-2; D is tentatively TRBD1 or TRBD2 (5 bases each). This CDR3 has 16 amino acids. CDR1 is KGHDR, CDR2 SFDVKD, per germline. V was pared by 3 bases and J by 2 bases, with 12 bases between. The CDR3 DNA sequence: TGTGCCACCAGTGATAAGGGACGGCCAAACACCGGGGAGCTGTTTTTT. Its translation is CATSDKGRPNTGELFF.

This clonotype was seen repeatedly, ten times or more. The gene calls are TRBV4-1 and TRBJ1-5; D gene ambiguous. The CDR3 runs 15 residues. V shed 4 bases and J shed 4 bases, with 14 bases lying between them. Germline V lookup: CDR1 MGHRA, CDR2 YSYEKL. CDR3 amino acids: CASSPIYSDNQPQHF. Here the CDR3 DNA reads TGCGCCAGCAGCCCTATCTACAGCGATAATCAGCCCCAGCATTTT.

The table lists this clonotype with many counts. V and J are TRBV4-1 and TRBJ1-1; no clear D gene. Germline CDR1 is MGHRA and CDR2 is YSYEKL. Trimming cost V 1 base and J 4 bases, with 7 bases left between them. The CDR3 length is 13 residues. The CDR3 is CASSQGRLTEAFF. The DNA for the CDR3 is TGCGCCAGCAGCCAAGGGAGGCTCACTGAAGCTTTCTTT.

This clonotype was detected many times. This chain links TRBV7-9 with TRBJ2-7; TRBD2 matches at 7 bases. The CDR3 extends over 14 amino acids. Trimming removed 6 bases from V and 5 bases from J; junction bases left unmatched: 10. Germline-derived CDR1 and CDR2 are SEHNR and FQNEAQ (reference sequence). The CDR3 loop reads CASSPSGAGHEQYF. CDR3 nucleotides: TGTGCCAGCAGTCCAAGCGGGGCAGGCCACGAGCAGTACTTC.

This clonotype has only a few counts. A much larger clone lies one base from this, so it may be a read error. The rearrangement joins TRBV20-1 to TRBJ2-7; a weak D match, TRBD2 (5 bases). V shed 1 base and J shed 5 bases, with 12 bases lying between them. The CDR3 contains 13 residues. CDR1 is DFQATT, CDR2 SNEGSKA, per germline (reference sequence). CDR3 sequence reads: CSARARGSDEQYF. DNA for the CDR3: TGCAGTGCTAGAGCCCGGGGAAGTGACGAGCAGTACTTC.

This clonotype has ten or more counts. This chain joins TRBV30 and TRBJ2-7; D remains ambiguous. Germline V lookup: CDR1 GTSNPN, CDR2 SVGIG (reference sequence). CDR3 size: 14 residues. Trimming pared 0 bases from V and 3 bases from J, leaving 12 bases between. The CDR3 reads CAWSVRGSGYEQYF. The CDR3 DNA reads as TGTGCCTGGAGTGTTCGTGGGTCGGGCTACGAGCAGTACTTC.

DNA of the CDR3: TGTGCAAGCAGCCTTCGACAGGGAAACTATGCTGAGCAGTTCTTC. It yields the protein CASSLRQGNYAEQFF. The chain couples TRBV12-1 to TRBJ2-1; the D call TRBD1 from the table was never checked on the DNA. TRBV12-1 is a pseudogene locus. CDR3 length equals 15 residues.

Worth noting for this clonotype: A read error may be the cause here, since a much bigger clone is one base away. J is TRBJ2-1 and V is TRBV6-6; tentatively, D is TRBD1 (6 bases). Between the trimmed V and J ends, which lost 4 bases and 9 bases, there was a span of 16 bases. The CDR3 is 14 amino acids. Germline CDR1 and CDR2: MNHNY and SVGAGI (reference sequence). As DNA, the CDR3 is TGTGCCAGCAGTTTGTTTCTGGGGGCGGTTGAGCAGTTCTTC. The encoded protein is CASSLFLGAVEQFF.

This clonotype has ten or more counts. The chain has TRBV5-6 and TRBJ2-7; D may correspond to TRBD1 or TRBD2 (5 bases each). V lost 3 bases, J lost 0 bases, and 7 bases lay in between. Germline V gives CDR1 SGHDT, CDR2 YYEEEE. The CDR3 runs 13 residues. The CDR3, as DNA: TGTGCCAGCAGCTGGGACGGCTCCTACGAGCAGTACTTC. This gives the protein CASSWDGSYEQYF.

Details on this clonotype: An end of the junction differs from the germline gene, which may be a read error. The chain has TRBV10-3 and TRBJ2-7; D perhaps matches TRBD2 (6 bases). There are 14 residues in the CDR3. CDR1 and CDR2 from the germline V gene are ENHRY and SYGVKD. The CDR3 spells CAVSDQEGTYEQYF. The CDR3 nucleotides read TGTGCCGTCAGTGATCAGGAGGGGACCTACGAGCAGTACTTC.

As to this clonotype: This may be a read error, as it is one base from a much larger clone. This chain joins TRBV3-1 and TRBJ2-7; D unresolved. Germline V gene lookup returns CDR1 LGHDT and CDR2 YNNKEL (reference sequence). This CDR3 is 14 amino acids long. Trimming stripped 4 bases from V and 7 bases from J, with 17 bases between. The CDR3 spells CASSLNIGFAEQYF. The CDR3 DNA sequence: TGTGCCAGCAGCCTAAACATAGGATTTGCGGAGCAGTACTTC.

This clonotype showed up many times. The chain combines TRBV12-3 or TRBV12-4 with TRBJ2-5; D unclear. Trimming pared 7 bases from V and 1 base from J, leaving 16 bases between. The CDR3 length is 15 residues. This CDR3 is CASNDKLGSQETQYF. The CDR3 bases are TGTGCCAGCAACGATAAATTGGGTAGCCAAGAGACCCAGTACTTC.

CDR3 sequence: CASSIGQSYEQYF. The DNA of the CDR3 is TGTGCCAGTAGTATTGGACAGTCCTACGAGCAGTACTTC. The genes are TRBV19 and TRBJ2-7; maybe TRBD1 (6 bases). The germline V and J ends were trimmed by 3 bases and 1 base, with 7 bases remaining between them. The germline V gene has CDR1 LNHDA and CDR2 SQIVND (reference sequence). This CDR3 has 13 residues.